The next 22 T cell receptor beta chains were all read from a single sample in a study of shared clonotypes between healthy human individuals. Some clones are missing from TCRdb's copy, which holds only in-frame ones; the method was immunoSEQ multiplex PCR. The sample contains 1.6 million or so clones, approximately 97% of which appear only once. Sequenced sample: naive CD4+ T cells sorted from blood. Subset meaning: CD45RA+ positively selected. These receptors all stem from a man under 40 in good health.

The chain links TRBV28 to TRBJ2-1; D ambiguous. The CDR3 runs 12 residues. Germline CDR1 MDHEN, CDR2 SYDVKM. V was pared by 6 bases and J by 8 bases, with 11 bases between. CDR3 DNA: TGTGCCAGCAGCCAACCGGGCCATGAGCAGTTCTTC. Translating gives CASSQPGHEQFF.

The rearrangement links TRBV6-5 to TRBJ2-2, with 13 positions matching TRBD2. Germline trimming cut 6 bases from V and 7 bases from J; bases unmatched to any gene: 5. Germline-derived CDR1 and CDR2 are MNHEY and SVGAGI. The CDR3 has 15 amino acids. The CDR3 protein is CASRLAGGPVGELFF. CDR3 bases: TGTGCCAGCAGACTAGCGGGAGGGCCGGTCGGGGAGCTGTTTTTT.

The sample holds one count of this clone. The chain is built from TRBV19 and TRBJ2-3; D unresolved. This CDR3 comprises 13 residues. CDR1 and CDR2 (germline): LNHDA, SQIVND (reference sequence). V was pared by 6 bases and J by 0 bases, with 7 bases between. The CDR3 spells CASSHSSTDTQYF. The CDR3 region has the DNA TGTGCCAGTAGCCACAGTAGCACAGATACGCAGTATTTT.

As regards this clone: This same CDR3 is encoded by further DNA sequences in the sample. The rearrangement links TRBV11-3 to TRBJ2-7, with 10 bases identical to TRBD1. Germline assignment: CDR1 SGHNT and CDR2 YENEEA. V lost 5 bases, J lost 1 base, and 5 bases stayed unmatched. The CDR3 has 15 residues. CDR3 loop: CASSPGTGDSYEQYF. The CDR3 bases are TGTGCCAGCAGCCCGGGGACAGGGGATTCCTACGAGCAGTACTTC. The full variable domain, rest sourced from reference TRBV11-3 and TRBJ2-7, is EAGVVQSPRYKIIEKKQPVAFWCNPISGHNTLYWYLQNLGQGPELLIRYENEEAVDDSQLPKDRFSAERLKGVDSTLKIQPAELGDSAVYLCASSPGTGDSYEQYFGPGTRLTVT.

The chain has TRBV9 and TRBJ1-4, with TRBD1 matching over 8 bases. CDR1 SGDLS and CDR2 YYNGEE come from the germline V gene. This CDR3 is built from 16 residues. Unmatched junction bases numbered 13, after V lost 0 bases and J lost 12 bases. The CDR3 DNA is TGTGCCAGCAGCGTAGGAGGCAGGGGGCGCGGAGAAGAACTGTTTTTT. Protein product: CASSVGGRGRGEELFF.

The chain links TRBV7-6 to TRBJ1-5, with D tentatively TRBD1 (5 bases). This CDR3 is built from 15 residues. Germline V lookup: CDR1 SGHVS, CDR2 FNYEAQ. Trimming pared 2 bases from V and 3 bases from J, leaving 11 bases between. CDR3 coding DNA: TGTGCCAGCAGCTTATCGAGGGGTCCCAATCAGCCCCAGCATTTT. This gives the protein CASSLSRGPNQPQHF.

This CDR3 reads CASRTPSRENIQYF. The CDR3 bases are TGTGCCAGCAGAACCCCATCGCGCGAAAACATTCAGTACTTC. The V and J genes are TRBV27 and TRBJ2-4; unclear D gene. The CDR3 is 14 amino acids. V lost 6 bases and J 5 bases, leaving 14 bases between the germline ends. CDR1 MNHEY and CDR2 SMNVEV come from the germline V gene (reference sequence).

In this sample, this clone turned up once. V gene TRBV2 combines with J gene TRBJ1-1; D is ambiguous. The germline V and J ends were trimmed by 1 base and 4 bases, with 7 bases remaining between them. Germline assignment: CDR1 SNHLY and CDR2 FYNNEI. The length of the CDR3 is 13 residues. The CDR3 DNA reads as TGTGCCAGCAGTGAAGGTGTTTTCACTGAAGCTTTCTTT. This encodes CASSEGVFTEAFF.

The genes are TRBV5-4 and TRBJ2-7; TRBD1 matches 9 bases. The CDR3 has 15 amino acids. J gave up 4 bases and V 4 bases, and 9 bases lay outside the gene matches. Per the germline V gene, CDR1 is SGHNT and CDR2 is YYREEE (reference sequence). CDR3 in amino acids: CASSSKDRGRYEQYF. CDR3 coding DNA: TGTGCCAGCAGCAGCAAGGACAGGGGTAGGTACGAGCAGTACTTC.

This chain connects TRBV6-1 to TRBJ2-3; D is tentatively TRBD1 or TRBD2 (6 bases each). This CDR3 region has 14 residues. V lost 6 bases and J lost 6, with 16 bases in between. CDR1 and CDR2 from the germline V gene are MNHNS and SASEGT. CDR3 loop: CASRRTAGVDTQYF. In DNA form, the CDR3 reads TGTGCCAGCAGACGGACAGCGGGCGTCGATACGCAGTATTTT.

V and J are TRBV29-1 and TRBJ1-2; 9 nucleotides agree with TRBD1. The V gene's germline CDR1 is SQVTM and CDR2 ANQGSEA. CDR3 length: 12 amino acids. The CDR3 spells CGTQGADYGYTF. The CDR3, as DNA: TGCGGAACACAGGGGGCCGACTATGGCTACACCTTC.

The V call is TRBV5-4, the J call TRBJ2-7; D is possibly TRBD2 (6 bases). The CDR3 has 13 amino acids. With 2 bases removed from V and 11 bases from J, the gap between germline ends came to 17 bases. CDR1 and CDR2 (germline): SGHNT, YYREEE (reference sequence). CDR3 DNA sequence: TGTGCCAGCAGCTTTCCTGGGATCGGGAGTAAGTACTTC. It specifies CASSFPGIGSKYF. Looking up the rest from reference TRBV5-4 and TRBJ2-7 gives the full variable domain: ETGVTQSPTHLIKTRGQQVTLRCSSQSGHNTVSWYQQALGQGPQFIFQYYREEENGRGNFPPRFSGLQFPNYSSELNVNALELDDSALYLCASSFPGIGSKYFGPGTRLTVT.

This sequence joins TRBV7-9 and TRBJ2-1; TRBD2 agrees at 12 bases. The CDR3 length is 17 residues. The J segment lost 5 bases and the V segment lost 5 bases, leaving 10 bases of the junction unmatched. Germline assignment: CDR1 SEHNR and CDR2 FQNEAQ (reference sequence). CDR3 DNA: TGTGCCAGCAGCCCCCCGGGACTAGCGGGTCCTGACAATGAGCAGTTCTTC. Translation: CASSPPGLAGPDNEQFF.

The chain links TRBV27 to TRBJ2-7; no firm D call. CDR1 and CDR2 from the germline V gene are MNHEY and SMNVEV (reference sequence). The CDR3 length is 15 residues. V lost 3 bases, J lost 4 bases, and 16 bases lay in between. CDR3 sequence (DNA): TGTGCCAGCAGTTTCTCCACCCCGAGCATATACGAGCAGTACTTC. Residues: CASSFSTPSIYEQYF.

The chain employs TRBV5-8 and TRBJ2-1; 13 nucleotides line up with TRBD2. This CDR3 contains 17 residues. Germline CDR1 is SGHTS and CDR2 is YDEGEE. The junction had 10 bases not matched to a gene; V was cut back by 4 bases and J by 6 bases. The CDR3 is CASSKGLAGAFPNEQFF. The CDR3 DNA reads as TGTGCCAGCAGCAAAGGACTAGCGGGAGCCTTCCCCAATGAGCAGTTCTTC.

The rearrangement uses TRBV27 and TRBJ1-2; D gene ambiguous. CDR1 and CDR2 from the germline V gene are MNHEY and SMNVEV (reference sequence). This CDR3 comprises 13 residues. Trimming left V 2 bases short and J 8 bases short, with 12 bases between. The CDR3 here is CASSLGGEKGYTF. In DNA form, the CDR3 reads TGTGCCAGCAGTTTAGGAGGCGAGAAAGGCTACACCTTC.

This rearrangement joins TRBV7-8 to TRBJ2-5; D gene uncertain. This CDR3 spans 12 amino acids. CDR1 is SGHVS, CDR2 FQNEAQ, per germline. Trimming took 4 bases from V and 3 from J, leaving 6 bases between them. CDR3 loop: CASSSYKETQYF. CDR3 DNA sequence: TGTGCCAGCAGCTCCTATAAAGAGACCCAGTACTTC.

The chain couples TRBV13 to TRBJ2-7, with 11 bases aligning to TRBD2. Per germline, CDR1 PRHDT and CDR2 FYEKMQ (reference sequence). There are 15 residues in the CDR3. The ends lost 3 bases at V and 4 bases at J; junction bases unmatched: 5. The CDR3 protein is CASSLRPSGRYEQYF. The CDR3 region has the DNA TGTGCCAGCAGCTTGAGGCCTAGCGGGAGGTACGAGCAGTACTTC.

V gene TRBV5-6 combines with J gene TRBJ1-5; D is unresolved. Trimming cost V 0 bases and J 1 base, with 11 bases left between them. This CDR3 is 16 amino acids long. Looked up from germline, CDR1 is SGHDT and CDR2 is YYEEEE. Written as DNA, the CDR3 is TGTGCCAGCAGCTTGGCTCGGGGTCAAAGCAATCAGCCCCAGCATTTT. Translation gives CASSLARGQSNQPQHF. Together with reference TRBV5-6 and TRBJ1-5, the CDR3 gives the full variable domain: DAGVTQSPTHLIKTRGQQVTLRCSPKSGHDTVSWYQQALGQGPQFIFQYYEEEERQRGNFPDRFSGHQFPNYSSELNVNALLLGDSALYLCASSLARGQSNQPQHFGDGTRLSIL.

V is TRBV5-4 and J is TRBJ2-7; D possibly uses TRBD1 or TRBD2 (6 bases each). The germline gives CDR1 SGHNT, CDR2 YYREEE (reference sequence). There are 13 residues in the CDR3. V was clipped by 7 bases and J by 3 bases, with 14 bases between them. The CDR3 loop reads CASRGKGDYEQYF. In nucleotides, the CDR3 is TGTGCCAGCCGCGGGAAGGGGGACTACGAGCAGTACTTC.

A note on this clone: Other DNA sequences from this sample encode an identical CDR3 as well. The rearrangement links TRBV28 to TRBJ2-1, with 11 positions matching TRBD2. Germline V lookup: CDR1 MDHEN, CDR2 SYDVKM. The CDR3 is 15 amino acids. Trimming cost V 6 bases and J 4 bases; bases outside gene matches: 5. DNA of the CDR3: TGTGCCAGCAGCCCTGGACTAGCGGGTTACAATGAGCAGTTCTTC. As protein: CASSPGLAGYNEQFF.

V usage is TRBV28 and J usage is TRBJ2-2; the match to TRBD2 covers 10 bases. In germline, CDR1 is MDHEN, CDR2 SYDVKM. Germline trimming cut 3 bases from V and 5 bases from J; bases unmatched to any gene: 12. The CDR3 has 18 amino acids. The CDR3 here is CASSLGWLAGERTGELFF. The CDR3 DNA is TGTGCCAGCAGTTTGGGATGGCTAGCGGGAGAGCGTACCGGGGAGCTGTTTTTT.